The rows below give T cell receptor beta chains drawn from one sample of a study of cytomegalovirus exposure and HLA in healthy donors. TCRdb's copy holds only in-frame clones and misses some; the assay was immunoSEQ multiplex PCR. Among fewer than 150,000 clones listed, roughly three quarters were seen once. Sequences were obtained from PBMCs. Source of these receptors: a young man in good health and CMV-seronegative. Both conserved end residues are part of each CDR3. D genes are given only for firm matches. Expanded clones get a size class; other rows say once, few or many, or leave the size out.

D: TRBD2
size: .
J: TRBJ2-4
V: TRBV7-8
DNA: TGTGCCAGCAGCTCCCCCCGTGTTAGCGGGGGGACCAAGAACATTCAGTACTTC
CDR3: CASSSPRVSGGTKNIQYF

D: .
size: .
J: TRBJ1-2
V: TRBV7-2
DNA: TGTGCCAGCAGCTTAGCGCTCGGTACCTATGGCTACACCTTC
CDR3: CASSLALGTYGYTF

D: .
size: .
J: TRBJ2-3
V: TRBV5-1
DNA: TGCGCCAGCAGCTTGGCGGGTCTCACAGATACGCAGTATTTT
CDR3: CASSLAGLTDTQYF

D: .
size: .
J: TRBJ1-1
V: TRBV7-9
DNA: TGTGCCAGCAGCTCCGGGAGCCCGGTTGATGAAGCTTTCTTT
CDR3: CASSSGSPVDEAFF

D: TRBD1
size: .
J: TRBJ2-2
V: TRBV28
DNA: TGTGCCAGCAGTCCCGGGACAGGTGCGAACACCGGGGAGCTGTTTTTT
CDR3: CASSPGTGANTGELFF

D: TRBD1
size: .
J: TRBJ2-5
V: TRBV6-1
DNA: TGTGCCAGCAGTGGGACAGGGGGCGTAGAGACCCAGTACTTC
CDR3: CASSGTGGVETQYF

D: TRBD1
size: few
J: TRBJ1-2
V: TRBV7-2
DNA: TGTGCCAGCAGCTGGGACAGGGAAGATGGCTACACCTTC
CDR3: CASSWDREDGYTF

D: .
size: .
J: TRBJ2-2
V: TRBV27
DNA: TGTGCCAGCAGTTCCAAGGATACCCTAGGTTCCGGGGAGCTGTTTTTT
CDR3: CASSSKDTLGSGELFF

D: TRBD1
size: once
J: TRBJ2-1
V: TRBV6-1
DNA: TGTGCCAGCAGTGAAAAGACAGGGGGCGGCGAGCAGTTCTTC
CDR3: CASSEKTGGGEQFF

D: .
size: few
J: TRBJ1-6
V: TRBV7-2
DNA: TGTGCCAGCAGCTTAAATGGGCCGCCAACAGGTTCACCCCTCCACTTT
CDR3: CASSLNGPPTGSPLHF

D: TRBD2
size: .
J: TRBJ2-5
V: TRBV5-1
DNA: TGCGCCAGCAGCCCAAACTTTAGCGGGAGTAAGACCCAGTACTTC
CDR3: CASSPNFSGSKTQYF

D: TRBD2
size: .
J: TRBJ2-5
V: TRBV27
DNA: TGTGCCAGCAGTTTTTTGCGGGAGGGACAAGAGACCCAGTACTTC
CDR3: CASSFLREGQETQYF

D: TRBD1
size: .
J: TRBJ1-2
V: TRBV5-1
DNA: TGCGCCAGCAGCCCCGAACCGGGACAGGGAGGCGCTGGCTACACCTTC
CDR3: CASSPEPGQGGAGYTF

D: TRBD1
size: .
J: TRBJ1-2
V: TRBV10-2
DNA: TGCGCCAGCAGTGACCCTGGCCGGGACAGGGCCTATGGCTACACCTTC
CDR3: CASSDPGRDRAYGYTF

D: TRBD2
size: .
J: TRBJ2-1
V: TRBV18
DNA: TGTGCCAGCTCACCAACTCTAGCGGGGAGGACAAATGAGCAGTTCTTC
CDR3: CASSPTLAGRTNEQFF

D: TRBD1
size: .
J: TRBJ1-4
V: TRBV30
DNA: TGTGCCTGGAGTATAGGACAGGGAGGTGAAAAACTGTTTTTT
CDR3: CAWSIGQGGEKLFF

D: TRBD2
size: medium-sized
J: TRBJ2-3
V: TRBV4-2
DNA: TGTGCCAGCAGCCAAGATCATGGGGGAGGGCCCACAGATACGCAGTATTTT
CDR3: CASSQDHGGGPTDTQYF

D: .
size: .
J: TRBJ1-1
V: TRBV5-6
DNA: TGTGCCAGCAGCTTGCTGGGAGACACTGAAGCTTTCTTT
CDR3: CASSLLGDTEAFF

D: TRBD1
size: .
J: TRBJ1-5
V: TRBV2
DNA: TGTGCCAGCAGTTGGGACAGGAGCAATCAGCCCCAGCATTTT
CDR3: CASSWDRSNQPQHF

D: .
size: .
J: TRBJ1-1
V: TRBV7-3
DNA: TGTGCCAGCAGCTTAATAAGCGGTGGTATGAACACTGAAGCTTTCTTT
CDR3: CASSLISGGMNTEAFF

D: TRBD1
size: few
J: TRBJ1-5
V: TRBV29-1
DNA: TGCAGCGTACAGGGGGAAGGTCAGCCCCAGCATTTT
CDR3: CSVQGEGQPQHF

D: TRBD1
size: .
J: TRBJ2-7
V: TRBV28
DNA: TGTGCCAGCAAAATCCACAGGGGGGTTGGCGAGCAGTACTTC
CDR3: CASKIHRGVGEQYF

D: TRBD2
size: .
J: TRBJ2-1
V: TRBV28
DNA: TGTGCCAGCAGCTCTTTAGCGGGGAGCTCCTACAATGAGCAGTTCTTC
CDR3: CASSSLAGSSYNEQFF

D: TRBD1
size: .
J: TRBJ2-3
V: TRBV28
DNA: TGTGCCAGCACTCGACAGGGGGCAGATACGCAGTATTTT
CDR3: CASTRQGADTQYF

D: .
size: .
J: TRBJ2-7
V: TRBV11-2
DNA: TGTGCCAGCACCACAAGCCCCCCAGGGAATCACGAGCAGTACTTC
CDR3: CASTTSPPGNHEQYF

D: TRBD1
size: .
J: TRBJ1-6
V: TRBV25-1
DNA: TGTGCCAGCAGTGACAGACAGGGATTCGGCTCACCCCTCCACTTT
CDR3: CASSDRQGFGSPLHF

D: TRBD1
size: .
J: TRBJ1-2
V: TRBV27
DNA: TGTGCCAGCGCACAGGGGGGCTATGGCTACACCTTC
CDR3: CASAQGGYGYTF

D: .
size: .
J: TRBJ1-1
V: TRBV11-3
DNA: TGTGCCAGCAGCTTAAGCGCAGGGCTGAACACTGAAGCTTTCTTT
CDR3: CASSLSAGLNTEAFF

D: TRBD1
size: .
J: TRBJ1-1
V: TRBV7-3
DNA: TGTGCCAGCAGCTTAACTCGACCGGGACAGGGGCCCTTGAACACTGAAGCTTTCTTT
CDR3: CASSLTRPGQGPLNTEAFF

D: .
size: .
J: TRBJ2-7
V: TRBV29-1
DNA: TGCAGCGTAGCGGACTACGAGCAGTACTTC
CDR3: CSVADYEQYF

D: TRBD1
size: .
J: TRBJ1-1
V: TRBV7-9
DNA: TGTGCCAGCAGCCAGGACAGGGCCGAGCCCGAAGCTTTCTTT
CDR3: CASSQDRAEPEAFF

D: .
size: .
J: TRBJ2-7
V: TRBV9
DNA: TGTGCCAGCAGCGTATCAGGGGTAGACTCCTACGAGCAGTACTTC
CDR3: CASSVSGVDSYEQYF

D: TRBD1
size: once
J: TRBJ2-7
V: TRBV7-2
DNA: TGTGCCAGCAGCTTAGGACAGGGGGGTTTCTACGAGCAGTACTTC
CDR3: CASSLGQGGFYEQYF

D: .
size: .
J: TRBJ2-7
V: TRBV4-1
DNA: .
CDR3: CASSQDWASGSRYF

D: .
size: .
J: TRBJ2-1
V: TRBV9
DNA: TGTGCCAGCAGCCCCGGGACACGGATTTACAATGAGCAGTTCTTC
CDR3: CASSPGTRIYNEQFF

D: TRBD1
size: .
J: TRBJ2-3
V: TRBV7-3
DNA: TGTGCCAGCAGCTTGGGCTCAGGGGGCAGGGGAGATACGCAGTATTTT
CDR3: CASSLGSGGRGDTQYF

D: TRBD1
size: .
J: TRBJ1-1
V: TRBV28
DNA: TGTGCCACCAACGTGGGGGACAGGGGGTTTGAAGCTTTCTTT
CDR3: CATNVGDRGFEAFF

D: .
size: .
J: TRBJ1-5
V: TRBV2
DNA: TGTGCCAGCAGTGATAGACATACTCGTTTAAATCAGCCCCAGCATTTT
CDR3: CASSDRHTRLNQPQHF

D: .
size: few
J: TRBJ2-7
V: TRBV5-1
DNA: TGCGCCAGCAGCGCGAAGGGGCAGGGATTCGACGAGCAGTACTTC
CDR3: CASSAKGQGFDEQYF

D: .
size: once
J: TRBJ1-1
V: TRBV25-1
DNA: TGTGCCAGCAGTGAACCGCTGGCAGGGAACATGAACACTGAAGCTTTCTTT
CDR3: CASSEPLAGNMNTEAFF

D: TRBD2
size: .
J: TRBJ2-1
V: TRBV4-3
DNA: TGCGCCAGCAGCCAAGTTCTGACTAGCGGGAGTCCACATGAGCAGTTCTTC
CDR3: CASSQVLTSGSPHEQFF

D: .
size: .
J: TRBJ1-5
V: TRBV28
DNA: TGTGCCAGCAGTATCGCCCTGAAGGGGAAAGGGTGGCCTCAGCCCCAGCATTTT
CDR3: CASSIALKGKGWPQPQHF

D: .
size: .
J: TRBJ1-1
V: TRBV28
DNA: TGTGCCAGCACCATAGGGGCGATGAACACTGAAGCTTTCTTT
CDR3: CASTIGAMNTEAFF

D: TRBD1
size: .
J: TRBJ1-2
V: TRBV11-2
DNA: TGTGCCAGCAGCTCGGGGACAGGAATGGGACAGGGGGAAGGAGGCTACACCTTC
CDR3: CASSSGTGMGQGEGGYTF

D: TRBD1
size: .
J: TRBJ1-2
V: TRBV27
DNA: TGTGCCAGCAGTTTGGGACAGGGGGCGTCTGGCTACACCTTC
CDR3: CASSLGQGASGYTF

D: .
size: .
J: TRBJ2-1
V: TRBV7-3
DNA: TGTGCCAGCAGCTTAATATCCAGCGGGTCTAAGTTCTTC
CDR3: CASSLISSGSKFF

D: .
size: .
J: TRBJ2-5
V: TRBV7-9
DNA: TGTGCCAGCAGCCGACTGGGTTCCCAAGAGACCCAGTACTTC
CDR3: CASSRLGSQETQYF

D: .
size: .
J: TRBJ1-2
V: TRBV2
DNA: TGTGCCAGCAGTGACCCAGGGAGGAATGGCTACACCTTC
CDR3: CASSDPGRNGYTF

D: TRBD1
size: .
J: TRBJ2-7
V: TRBV7-9
DNA: TGTGCCAGCAGCGATACCGGGACAGAGCACTCCTACGAGCAGTACTTC
CDR3: CASSDTGTEHSYEQYF

D: .
size: .
J: TRBJ2-3
V: TRBV7-9
DNA: TGTGCCAGCAGCCCGACTGCGGGGACCTTTGTGGCCACAGATACGCAGTATTTT
CDR3: CASSPTAGTFVATDTQYF

D: TRBD1
size: few
J: TRBJ2-7
V: TRBV5-1
DNA: TGCGCCAGCAGCCCAGACAGGGAATACGAGCAGTACTTC
CDR3: CASSPDREYEQYF

D: TRBD1
size: once
J: TRBJ2-5
V: TRBV2
DNA: TGTGCCAGCAACCGGGACAGGGGTGAAGAGACCCAGTACTTC
CDR3: CASNRDRGEETQYF

D: .
size: .
J: TRBJ2-7
V: TRBV30
DNA: TGTGCCTGGAGTAGAGACAGTTACGAGCAGTACTTC
CDR3: CAWSRDSYEQYF

D: TRBD2
size: once
J: TRBJ2-5
V: TRBV7-9
DNA: TGTGCCAGCAAGTTGACTAGCGGGGGGGCGGAGACCCAGTACTTC
CDR3: CASKLTSGGAETQYF